The rows below give T cell receptor beta chains drawn from one sample of a study of graft-versus-host responses after intestinal transplantation. These receptors' antigens are unknown. Sequencing was performed with immunoSEQ multiplex PCR; in TCRdb, only in-frame clones are kept and a portion is missing. The profile covers fewer than 90,000 clones, with about 94% appearing a single time and roughly 0.18% taken by the ten largest. Sequenced material: unstimulated CD4+ T cells sorted from spleen or lymph node cells, taken before transplant. Receptor source: a human donor who was the organ donor for an intestinal transplant. CDR3s include the opening cysteine and the closing phenylalanine or tryptophan.

v_call cdr3_aa
TRBV7-2 CASSLGRQAYGYTF
TRBV4-1 CASSQDWQGRNTEAFF
TRBV4-1 CASSQVPWEGNTEAFF
TRBV10-3 CAISESPGNTIYF
TRBV28 CASKKYRGPETQYF
TRBV2 CASSDRDNEQFF
TRBV19 CASIGPLLNQPQHF
TRBV21-1 CASSKGGQSLRSSGNTIYF
TRBV9 CASSVGDRGPANSPLHF
TRBV27 CASSSRPGRSGRADTQYF